This T cell receptor beta chain came from a study of T cell repertoires in cytomegalovirus infection. Study summary: CMV epitopes that were recently identified and HLA-C-restricted were used alongside well-studied HLA-B-restricted ones.

On this clonotype: What it recognizes is unknown.

TCRdb itself ran the reads through MiXCR, one entry per CDR3 protein. The table shows 650,000 to 900,000 distinct CDR3 sequences, with under 35% occurring only once. CDR3 length equals 17 residues. CDR1 MNHEY and CDR2 SVGAGI come from the germline V gene. V was shortened by 2 bases and J by 0 bases, with 16 bases between the two germline ends. The TCR comes from a human donor in good health (CMV status not recorded). Some clones in this sample may be carry-over from other donors' samples. Sequenced material: cultured CD8+ T cells from PBMCs, taken from culture after CMV antigen stimulation. The chain has TRBV6-5 and TRBJ2-5, with D maybe TRBD1 (6 bases). The DNA of the CDR3 is TGTGCCAGCAGTTACGATTTGGGGGCCGCGTACCAAGAGACCCAGTACTTC. Translated, it gives CASSYDLGAAYQETQYF.